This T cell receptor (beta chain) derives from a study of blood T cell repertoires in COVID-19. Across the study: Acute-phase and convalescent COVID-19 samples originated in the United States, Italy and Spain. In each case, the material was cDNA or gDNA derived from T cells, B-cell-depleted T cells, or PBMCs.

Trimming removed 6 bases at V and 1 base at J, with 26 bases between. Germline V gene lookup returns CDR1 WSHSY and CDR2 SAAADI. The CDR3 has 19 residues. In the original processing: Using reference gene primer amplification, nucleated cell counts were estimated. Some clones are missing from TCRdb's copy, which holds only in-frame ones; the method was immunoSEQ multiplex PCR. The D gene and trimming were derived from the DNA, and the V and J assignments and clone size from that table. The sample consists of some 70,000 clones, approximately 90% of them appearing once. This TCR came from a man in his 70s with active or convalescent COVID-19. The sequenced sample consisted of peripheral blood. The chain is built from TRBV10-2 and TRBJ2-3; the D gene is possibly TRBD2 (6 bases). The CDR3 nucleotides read TGCGCCAGCAGCGTCGGGGGAAGTGTACTAGGATCTCGCACAGATACGCAGTATTTT. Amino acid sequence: CASSVGGSVLGSRTDTQYF.